The 26 T cell receptor beta chains given below trace back to one sample, sequenced in a study of OX40 agonist ivuxolimab in advanced cancers. Profiled with immunoSEQ multiplex PCR; TCRdb holds only in-frame clones, not every one. The sample has 63,000 or so clones; roughly nine tenths are singletons. The starting material was CD4+ or CD8+ T cells sorted from blood, obtained in a trial of the OX40 agonist ivuxolimab. These receptors were taken from an adult with an advanced solid tumor such as melanoma, head and neck, liver or kidney cancer.

The chain employs TRBV28 and TRBJ2-2, with 7 positions matching TRBD1. From germline, CDR1 is MDHEN and CDR2 SYDVKM. The CDR3 covers 15 residues. J lost 1 base, V lost 4 bases, and 3 bases had no gene match. Written as DNA, the CDR3 is TGTGCCAGCAGTTCCCGGGACAGGAACACCGGGGAGCTGTTTTTT. Translation: CASSSRDRNTGELFF.

This clone was counted once. V usage is TRBV7-3 and J usage is TRBJ2-2, with D possibly matching TRBD1 (6 bases). The CDR3 contains 14 residues. V was cut by 5 bases and J by 1 base, with 8 bases left in between. Germline V lookup: CDR1 SGHTA, CDR2 FQGTGA. CDR3 sequence (DNA): TGTGCCAGCAGCATACAGGGGAACACCGGGGAGCTGTTTTTT. It encodes CASSIQGNTGELFF.

The chain carries TRBV27 and TRBJ2-5, with D perhaps TRBD1 (6 bases). The CDR3 consists of 16 residues. V gave up 1 base and J gave up 5 bases, with 17 bases separating them. CDR1 is MNHEY and CDR2 is SMNVEV in the germline V gene (reference sequence). The CDR3 here is CASSLFGSGHRETQYF. The CDR3 DNA reads TGTGCCAGCAGTTTATTTGGGTCGGGACATCGGGAGACCCAGTACTTC.

This clone is termed medium-sized (0.01 to 0.1%). The V gene is TRBV2, the J gene TRBJ1-5; weak D call: TRBD1 (5 bases). In germline, CDR1 is SNHLY, CDR2 FYNNEI. This CDR3 comprises 13 residues. V was pared by 5 bases and J by 10 bases, with 15 bases between. The CDR3 sequence: CASSTGPIGPQHF. The CDR3 nucleotides read TGTGCCAGCAGTACAGGCCCCATTGGACCCCAGCATTTT.

The rearrangement joins TRBV5-1 to TRBJ1-1; D may be TRBD1 (6 bases). Trimming pared 0 bases from V and 4 bases from J, leaving 13 bases between. The CDR3 runs to 15 residues. Germline V lookup: CDR1 SGHRS, CDR2 YFSETQ. For the CDR3, the DNA is TGCGCCAGCAGCTTGGTAGCAGGGGTCGGCACTGAAGCTTTCTTT. Residues: CASSLVAGVGTEAFF.

The CDR3 protein is CASSPAGGGGHPGSYGYTF. As DNA, the CDR3 is TGTGCCAGCAGTCCCGCCGGGGGAGGGGGACACCCTGGCTCCTATGGCTACACCTTC. The chain is built from TRBV28 and TRBJ1-2; D might be TRBD1 (6 bases). The CDR3 covers 19 residues. The V and J ends lost 5 bases and 4 bases respectively, with 29 bases between them. Germline CDR1 MDHEN, CDR2 SYDVKM.

The chain recombines TRBV9 with TRBJ1-3, with D possibly being TRBD1 (6 bases). Germline CDR1 and CDR2: SGDLS and YYNGEE. V gave up 0 bases and J gave up 0 bases, with 13 bases separating them. CDR3 length equals 17 residues. The CDR3 region is CASSVESTGSSGNTIYF. CDR3 nucleotide sequence: TGTGCCAGCAGCGTAGAGAGCACAGGGAGCTCTGGAAACACCATATATTTT.

V and J are TRBV7-9 and TRBJ2-1, with D uncertain. Germline V gene sequence: CDR1 SEHNR, CDR2 FQNEAQ (reference sequence). Trimming removed 2 bases from V and 1 base from J, with 9 bases in between. This CDR3 spans 15 amino acids. This CDR3 reads CASSLWRGSYNEQFF. The CDR3 bases are TGTGCCAGCAGCTTATGGCGCGGTTCCTACAATGAGCAGTTCTTC.

The rearrangement uses TRBV10-2 and TRBJ2-2; D unresolved. Germline loops: CDR1 WSHSY, CDR2 SAAADI. The CDR3 is 14 residues long. The V and J ends lost 3 bases and 1 base respectively, with 6 bases between them. Here the CDR3 reads CASSEGRNTGELFF. The DNA of the CDR3 is TGCGCCAGCAGTGAAGGGCGGAACACCGGGGAGCTGTTTTTT.

The V call is TRBV10-2, the J call TRBJ2-7; D is possibly TRBD2 (6 bases). V was clipped by 9 bases and J by 2 bases, with 14 bases between them. CDR3 length equals 13 residues. CDR1 WSHSY and CDR2 SAAADI come from the germline V gene. The CDR3 reads CASGGGSTYEQYF. CDR3 DNA sequence: TGCGCCAGTGGTGGGGGGAGTACCTACGAGCAGTACTTC.

The V and J genes are TRBV30 and TRBJ1-2; D is uncertain. This CDR3 region has 14 residues. Germline lookup yields CDR1 GTSNPN and CDR2 SVGIG (reference sequence). Deletions cut 3 bases from V and 0 bases from J, with 11 bases between. CDR3 nucleotides: TGTGCCTGGAGAAACAATCAGGCTAACTATGGCTACACCTTC. Its translation: CAWRNNQANYGYTF.

The V and J genes are TRBV5-4 and TRBJ1-1; D remains ambiguous. The CDR3 runs to 14 residues. The germline V and J ends were trimmed by 2 bases and 7 bases, with 15 bases remaining between them. The germline gives CDR1 SGHNT, CDR2 YYREEE (reference sequence). The CDR3 DNA is TGTGCCAGCAGCTTAGAACTGGGCCTTAATGAAGCTTTCTTT. Translation gives CASSLELGLNEAFF.

This clone was seen more than once but under ten times. Different DNA sequences within this sample yield the same CDR3. The chain couples TRBV27 to TRBJ2-7; 16 nucleotides agree with TRBD2. J gave up 4 bases and V 0 bases, and 3 bases lay outside the gene matches. CDR1 is MNHEY, CDR2 SMNVEV, per germline (reference sequence). The CDR3 sequence is 17 residues long. CDR3 nucleotide sequence: TGTGCCAGCAGTTTATCGGGACTAGCGGGAGGGTATTACGAGCAGTACTTC. Its protein is CASSLSGLAGGYYEQYF.

J is TRBJ1-1 and V is TRBV5-1; D perhaps matches TRBD1 (5 bases). The CDR3 has 12 amino acids. Trimming pared 4 bases from V and 7 bases from J, leaving 11 bases between. Germline assignment: CDR1 SGHRS and CDR2 YFSETQ. The CDR3 bases are TGCGCCAGCAGCCCGAACGGGGGTGAAGCTTTCTTT. Translated, it gives CASSPNGGEAFF.

Details on this clone: One junction end disagrees with the germline gene, perhaps due to a read error. The V gene is TRBV7-7, the J gene TRBJ2-5, with 9 bases lining up with TRBD1. The CDR3 runs 16 residues. The germline V gene has CDR1 SSHAT and CDR2 FNYEAQ (reference sequence). DNA for the CDR3: TGTGCTAGCAGCTTAGCATCGGGACAGGGTCGTGAGACCCAGTACTTC. Translating gives CASSLASGQGRETQYF. Filled out from reference TRBV7-7 and TRBJ2-5, the complete variable domain reads GAGVSQSPRYKVTKRGQDVTLRCDPISSHATLYWYQQALGQGPEFLTYFNYEAQPDKSGLPSDRFSAERPEGSISTLTIQRTEQRDSAMYRCASSLASGQGRETQYFGPGTRLLVL.

About this clone: Relative to the germline gene, one junction end is altered; a read error may explain this. The genes are TRBV11-3 and TRBJ2-1; 10 bases are a match to TRBD2. This CDR3 has 16 residues. Germline V gene lookup returns CDR1 SGHNT and CDR2 YENEEA. CDR3 nucleotides: TGTGCCAGCAGCCTTACTAGCGGGATATCCTCCAATGAGCAGTTCTTC. Residues: CASSLTSGISSNEQFF.

The chain employs TRBV28 and TRBJ1-5; D is ambiguous. The germline gives CDR1 MDHEN, CDR2 SYDVKM. Trimming shortened V by 4 bases and J by 2 bases, and 6 bases separated the two germline ends. The CDR3 has 13 residues. The CDR3 sequence: CASSYYGNQPQHF. The CDR3 nucleotides are TGTGCCAGCAGTTACTACGGCAATCAGCCCCAGCATTTT.

This chain links TRBV13 with TRBJ2-2, with 14 positions matching TRBD2. Germline CDR1 and CDR2: PRHDT and FYEKMQ (reference sequence). The CDR3 totals 20 residues. V lost 4 bases to trimming and J lost 1 base; unmatched junction nucleotides: 11. This chain's CDR3 is CASSSGLAGAGLGNTGELFF. CDR3 DNA sequence: TGTGCCAGCAGCTCGGGACTAGCGGGGGCCGGGCTTGGGAACACCGGGGAGCTGTTTTTT.

The chain carries TRBV5-1 and TRBJ1-1; D remains unclear. Germline V gene lookup returns CDR1 SGHRS and CDR2 YFSETQ. V was clipped by 4 bases and J by 0 bases, with 16 bases between them. The CDR3 spans 16 residues. The DNA for the CDR3 is TGCGCCAGCAGCCTAAACACCCAAGTAGTGAACACTGAAGCTTTCTTT. It yields the protein CASSLNTQVVNTEAFF.

The genes are TRBV9 and TRBJ2-7; 7 bases are shared with TRBD2. The CDR3 length is 15 residues. CDR1 and CDR2 (germline): SGDLS, YYNGEE. The junction had 6 bases not matched to a gene; V was cut back by 0 bases and J by 3 bases. The CDR3 protein is CASSVAASGNYEQYF. The CDR3 region has the DNA TGTGCCAGCAGCGTAGCGGCTAGCGGCAACTACGAGCAGTACTTC.

V and J are TRBV4-2 and TRBJ1-5; D not certain. The CDR3 is 14 residues long. The ends were cut back, 0 bases at V and 11 bases at J, with 14 bases in the middle. CDR1 LGHNA and CDR2 YNFKEQ come from the germline V gene. The CDR3 region is CASSQDGDYGTQHF. DNA of the CDR3: TGTGCCAGCAGCCAAGATGGTGATTACGGGACCCAGCATTTT.

This clone was picked up a small number of times. The chain links TRBV7-2 to TRBJ1-5; a weak D match, TRBD1 (5 bases). With 0 bases removed from V and 7 bases from J, the gap between germline ends came to 7 bases. The length of the CDR3 is 13 residues. Germline V gene sequence: CDR1 SGHTA, CDR2 FQGNSA. In DNA, the CDR3 is TGTGCCAGCAGCTTAGCCGGGGCCCAGCCCCAGCATTTT. Amino acid sequence: CASSLAGAQPQHF.

The V and J genes are TRBV4-3 and TRBJ1-5; the D gene is possibly TRBD1 (6 bases). This CDR3 region has 16 residues. V was clipped by 0 bases and J by 8 bases, with 17 bases between them. Germline-derived CDR1 and CDR2 are LGHNA and YSLEER. The CDR3 DNA follows: TGCGCCAGCAGCCAAGATTCGACAGGAGTTTCGGAGCCCCAGCATTTT. This gives the protein CASSQDSTGVSEPQHF.

The V and J genes are TRBV20-1 and TRBJ2-7; unclear D gene. The V gene lost 3 bases and the J gene lost 7 bases, with 4 bases spanning the gap. This CDR3 region has 9 residues. Germline V lookup: CDR1 DFQATT, CDR2 SNEGSKA (reference sequence). The CDR3 bases are TGCAGTGCTAGTTATGAGCAGTACTTC. It codes for CSASYEQYF.

This clone occurred once. This chain links TRBV4-2 with TRBJ2-5; 10 nucleotides line up with TRBD2. Unmatched junction bases numbered 7, after V lost 4 bases and J lost 5 bases. Germline V CDR1 and CDR2: LGHNA, YNFKEQ. The CDR3 consists of 15 residues. The DNA of the CDR3 is TGTGCCAGCAGCCCCCGACAGCGGGGGGGGGAGACCCAGTACTTC. Translated, it gives CASSPRQRGGETQYF.

The J gene is TRBJ2-1, the V gene TRBV28; D gene unclear. CDR3 length: 10 amino acids. Trimming left V 6 bases short and J 7 bases short, with 4 bases between. Germline CDR1 and CDR2: MDHEN and SYDVKM. Written as DNA, the CDR3 is TGTGCCAGCAGGGATAATGAGCAGTTCTTC. Its protein product is CASRDNEQFF.